A single sample gave rise to the 11 T cell receptor beta chains below, sequenced in a study of T-cell reconstitution after alpha-beta-depleted transplantation in children. Unique molecular identifiers tagged the TCRbeta library. TCRdb called the PCR reads again in MiXCR, with one record for every CDR3 protein. The sample holds 350,000 to 500,000 distinct CDR3 sequences, around 46% seen once. The sequencing used PBMCs, collected before TCRalphabeta/CD19-depleted stem cell transplant. Receptor source: a girl aged 2 to 10 with aplastic anemia, due to receive a stem cell transplant.

This chain joins TRBV20-1 and TRBJ1-2; a possible D gene is TRBD1 (6 bases). This CDR3 spans 16 amino acids. Germline values: CDR1 DFQATT, CDR2 SNEGSKA (reference sequence). Trimming stripped 1 base from V and 2 bases from J, with 17 bases between. In DNA, the CDR3 is TGCAGTGCTAGAGTACAGGGCCAAAGACAGAACTATGGCTACACCTTC. It encodes CSARVQGQRQNYGYTF.

This chain connects TRBV5-1 to TRBJ1-1; 8 bases map to TRBD1. CDR1 is SGHRS and CDR2 is YFSETQ in the germline V gene. V was clipped by 4 bases and J by 5 bases; unmatched bases: 10. CDR3 size: 15 residues. The CDR3 sequence is CASSTETGVETEAFF. CDR3 in DNA: TGCGCCAGCAGCACAGAGACAGGGGTTGAGACTGAAGCTTTCTTT.

This sequence joins TRBV7-3 and TRBJ2-4; D might be TRBD2 (5 bases). V was pared by 5 bases and J by 2 bases, with 7 bases between. Germline V gene lookup returns CDR1 SGHTA and CDR2 FQGTGA. The CDR3 loop spans 13 amino acids. As DNA, the CDR3 is TGTGCCAGCAGCCCGGGATCCAAAAACATTCAGTACTTC. Its protein is CASSPGSKNIQYF. Complete variable domain (other parts from reference TRBV7-3 and TRBJ2-4): GAGVSQTPSNKVTEKGKYVELRCDPISGHTALYWYRQSLGQGPEFLIYFQGTGAADDSGLPNDRFFAVRPEGSVSTLKIQRTERGDSAVYLCASSPGSKNIQYFGAGTRLSVL.

The rearrangement joins TRBV5-1 to TRBJ1-2; D is perhaps TRBD1 (5 bases). The CDR3 runs 13 residues. Germline loops: CDR1 SGHRS, CDR2 YFSETQ. The V and J ends lost 4 bases and 8 bases respectively, with 15 bases between them. The CDR3 DNA reads TGCGCCAGCAGCCCGGGGCTCCAAAGCGGCTACACCTTC. Translating it yields CASSPGLQSGYTF.

In its sample, this clonotype was seen many times. This rearrangement joins TRBV24-1 to TRBJ2-1; D gene unclear. V lost 3 bases and J 1 base, leaving 9 bases between the germline ends. CDR3 length: 15 residues. Germline V gene data show CDR1 as KGHDR and CDR2 as SFDVKD. CDR3 amino acids: CATSDPAVSYNEQFF. The CDR3 nucleotides read TGTGCCACCAGTGATCCAGCAGTATCCTACAATGAGCAGTTCTTC.

J is TRBJ1-3 and V is TRBV29-1; no clear D. CDR1 is SQVTM, CDR2 ANQGSEA, per germline. This CDR3 contains 10 residues. The V end lost 7 bases, the J end lost 7 bases, and 8 bases lay between the germline ends. The CDR3 nucleotides read TGCAGCGCGGGGTACAACACCATATATTTT. Translated: CSAGYNTIYF. Full variable domain (missing parts from reference TRBV29-1 and TRBJ1-3): SAVISQKPSRDICQRGTSLTIQCQVDSQVTMMFWYRQQPGQSLTLIATANQGSEATYESGFVIDKFPISRPNLTFSTLTVSNMSPEDSSIYLCSAGYNTIYFGEGSWLTVV.

This clonotype was recorded many times. The chain employs TRBV7-9 and TRBJ2-7, with D unresolved. The CDR3 extends over 13 amino acids. Per germline, CDR1 SEHNR and CDR2 FQNEAQ (reference sequence). Trimming took 5 bases from V and 5 from J, leaving 13 bases between them. The CDR3 DNA is TGTGCCAGCAGCCAAACAATCACCCACGAGCAGTACTTC. It codes for CASSQTITHEQYF. The variable domain in full, with the rest retrieved from reference TRBV7-9 and TRBJ2-7, is DTGVSQNPRHKITKRGQNVTFRCDPISEHNRLYWYRQTLGQGPEFLTYFQNEAQLEKSRLLSDRFSAERPKGSFSTLEIQRTEQGDSAMYLCASSQTITHEQYFGPGTRLTVT.

The V gene is TRBV12-3 or TRBV12-4, the J gene TRBJ2-2; 7 nucleotides line up with TRBD2. V lost 10 bases, J lost 5 bases, and 7 bases stayed unmatched. This CDR3 has 13 amino acids. CDR3 sequence (DNA): TGTGCCACGGCTGGGGGAGGGACCGGGGAGCTGTTTTTT. Its protein product is CATAGGGTGELFF.

The sample holds a few counts of this clonotype. This chain links TRBV2 with TRBJ2-4; D is uncertain. Trimming removed 5 bases from V and 3 bases from J, with 17 bases in between. Germline-derived CDR1 and CDR2 are SNHLY and FYNNEI. This CDR3 region has 16 residues. The CDR3 region is CASSQIPSLNKNIQYF. DNA for the CDR3: TGTGCCAGCAGTCAGATACCCAGCCTAAACAAAAACATTCAGTACTTC.

CDR3 bases: TGCAGTGCTAGAGATCGTTGGTCTAGCGGGGGCTACAATGAGCAGTTCTTC. It specifies CSARDRWSSGGYNEQFF. This chain joins TRBV20-1 and TRBJ2-1; 10 bases line up with TRBD2. The CDR3 extends over 17 amino acids. The V gene's germline CDR1 is DFQATT and CDR2 SNEGSKA (reference sequence). Losses at the gene ends were 0 bases for V and 3 bases for J; bases not matched to a gene: 8.

This clonotype has just a few counts. This chain links TRBV7-2 with TRBJ2-1; weak D call: TRBD2 (6 bases). From germline, CDR1 is SGHTA and CDR2 FQGNSA. The V and J ends lost 3 bases and 4 bases respectively, with 16 bases between them. CDR3 length: 16 residues. CDR3 nucleotide sequence: TGTGCCAGCAGCTTGGCGGAGGGCCGACGGTACAATGAGCAGTTCTTC. Translating it yields CASSLAEGRRYNEQFF.